Each of the 30 T cell receptor beta chains below was sequenced from the same sample in a study of regulatory T cells in long-lasting Graves disease. Time point specified: newly diagnosed GD, antithyroid drugs for less than 3 months. RNA from PBMCs was the source of the TCR library. Assembly of TCR beta libraries relied on iRepertoire HTBI primers together with Arm-PCR of CDR3 regions. TCRdb re-analysed the multiplex PCR reads in MiXCR, keeping a single row per CDR3 protein. Among about 430,000 distinct CDR3 sequences listed, about 15% were seen once. These data were also filed under a second study, of T cells in Graves' hyperthyroidism and ophthalmopathy.

The sample was peripheral blood mononuclear cells (PBMCs), taken at new diagnosis, from a patient treated with antithyroid drugs. These receptors all come from a woman aged 40 to 50 with Graves disease.

The sample holds a few counts of this clonotype. The gene calls are TRBV28 and TRBJ2-7, with TRBD2 matching over 9 bases. Germline trimming cut 3 bases from V and 4 bases from J; bases unmatched to any gene: 13. Looked up from germline, CDR1 is MDHEN and CDR2 is SYDVKM. This CDR3 is 17 amino acids long. CDR3 DNA sequence: TGTGCCAGCAGTTTCGGACCCGAAATAGCGGGAGTTTACGAGCAGTACTTC. This gives the protein CASSFGPEIAGVYEQYF.

This clonotype was detected ten times or more. V gene TRBV29-1 combines with J gene TRBJ2-7, with 10 bases identical to TRBD2. Losses at the gene ends were 5 bases for V and 3 bases for J; bases not matched to a gene: 4. The germline V gene has CDR1 SQVTM and CDR2 ANQGSEA. The CDR3 runs to 13 residues. CDR3 loop: CSVTGTSDYEQYF. The CDR3 nucleotides read TGCAGCGTTACCGGGACTAGCGACTACGAGCAGTACTTC.

This clonotype was counted many times. The V gene is TRBV10-3, the J gene TRBJ2-3; D unclear. Trimming removed 8 bases from V and 2 bases from J, with 14 bases in between. Germline-derived CDR1 and CDR2 are ENHRY and SYGVKD. The CDR3 totals 14 residues. The CDR3 loop reads CAILERWNTDTQYF. The DNA of the CDR3 is TGTGCCATCTTGGAGCGCTGGAACACAGATACGCAGTATTTT.

This clonotype appeared many times. V is TRBV28 and J is TRBJ1-5; D remains ambiguous. The CDR3 length is 15 residues. The V gene's germline CDR1 is MDHEN and CDR2 SYDVKM. V lost 2 bases and J lost 0, with 8 bases in between. The CDR3: CASSLLRYSNQPQHF. Here the CDR3 DNA reads TGTGCCAGCAGTTTACTGAGGTATAGCAATCAGCCCCAGCATTTT.

This clonotype was seen only a few times. The rearrangement joins TRBV20-1 to TRBJ2-7; 9 nucleotides align to TRBD2. V shed 1 base, J shed 3 bases, and the junction held 4 bases outside the gene matches. Germline V gives CDR1 DFQATT, CDR2 SNEGSKA (reference sequence). The CDR3 has 14 residues. The CDR3 DNA reads as TGCAGTGCTAGAGTCGCTAGCGGGAACTACGAGCAGTACTTC. Translating gives CSARVASGNYEQYF.

This clonotype was observed at least ten times. The chain combines TRBV12-3 or TRBV12-4 with TRBJ1-1; perhaps TRBD1 as D (5 bases). This CDR3 is 12 amino acids long. V lost 7 bases to trimming and J lost 6 bases, with 12 bases between them. The CDR3 reads CASTSGGSEAFF. CDR3 coding DNA: TGTGCCAGCACGAGCGGGGGGTCTGAAGCTTTCTTT.

This clonotype has at least ten counts. The chain is built from TRBV5-4 and TRBJ2-1, with TRBD2 identical over 7 bases. Per the germline V gene, CDR1 is SGHNT and CDR2 is YYREEE (reference sequence). Germline trimming cut 0 bases from V and 14 bases from J; bases unmatched to any gene: 8. The CDR3 sequence is 13 residues long. The CDR3 reads CASSLAGGSREFF. The CDR3 bases are TGTGCCAGCAGCTTGGCCGGCGGGAGCAGGGAGTTCTTC.

This clonotype was found once. The conserved phenylalanine or tryptophan normally closing the CDR3 is absent here, so this likely arose from a read error. The V gene is TRBV6-1, the J gene TRBJ2-5; TRBD2 is a possible D gene (5 bases). V shed 3 bases and J shed 6 bases, with 20 bases lying between them. The CDR3 runs 16 residues. Germline CDR1 MNHNS, CDR2 SASEGT. In DNA form, the CDR3 reads TGTGCCAGCAGTGAGAGCGGTTCCATAGCTGAAAAGACCCAGTACCTC. It encodes CASSESGSIAEKTQYL.

The chain is built from TRBV2 and TRBJ1-3, with a possible D match to TRBD1 (6 bases). Trimming took 3 bases from V and 2 from J, leaving 11 bases between them. CDR1 SNHLY and CDR2 FYNNEI come from the germline V gene. The CDR3 length is 15 residues. The CDR3 bases are TGTGCCAGCAGTGACTACACAGGGACTGGAAACACCATATATTTT. Translating gives CASSDYTGTGNTIYF.

The V gene is TRBV14, the J gene TRBJ2-2; 10 bases agree with TRBD2. Germline lookup yields CDR1 SGHDN and CDR2 FVKESK. The V and J ends lost 4 bases and 4 bases, in that order; junction bases with no gene match: 9. This CDR3 region has 17 residues. DNA for the CDR3: TGTGCCAGCAGCCCTATCCTAGCGGGAGTAATCACCGGGGAGCTGTTTTTT. Translating it yields CASSPILAGVITGELFF.

The chain has TRBV19 and TRBJ1-2; D is possibly TRBD1 (6 bases). Per germline, CDR1 LNHDA and CDR2 SQIVND (reference sequence). CDR3 length equals 15 residues. With 5 bases removed from V and 0 bases from J, the gap between germline ends came to 13 bases. This chain's CDR3 is CASSPTGKTNYGYTF. In nucleotides, the CDR3 is TGTGCCAGTAGTCCAACAGGGAAAACTAACTATGGCTACACCTTC.

Points on this clonotype: A clone one base away is much larger, so this may be a read error. The chain joins TRBV27 to TRBJ2-6, with TRBD1 as a possible D gene (5 bases). This CDR3 is 13 amino acids long. Germline CDR1 reads MNHEY; CDR2 reads SMNVEV (reference sequence). CDR3 sequence (DNA): TGTGCCAGCAGTTTTACTGGGGCCAACGCCCTGACTTTC. Protein product: CASSFTGANALTF.

This sequence joins TRBV5-1 and TRBJ2-7; 11 nucleotides match TRBD2. Germline V gene data show CDR1 as SGHRS and CDR2 as YFSETQ. The length of the CDR3 is 16 residues. The J segment lost 1 base and the V segment lost 1 base, leaving 4 bases of the junction unmatched. The CDR3 protein is CASSLTSGGYSYEQYF. The CDR3 DNA follows: TGCGCCAGCAGCTTGACTAGCGGGGGTTATTCCTACGAGCAGTACTTC.

The chain joins TRBV5-1 to TRBJ2-5, with 15 bases matching TRBD2. CDR1 and CDR2 from the germline V gene are SGHRS and YFSETQ. The V and J ends lost 4 bases and 2 bases, in that order; junction bases with no gene match: 18. The CDR3 extends over 21 amino acids. The CDR3 loop is CASSAEPGTSGRNWRQETQYF. In nucleotides, the CDR3 is TGCGCCAGCAGCGCGGAACCTGGGACTAGCGGGAGGAACTGGCGACAAGAGACCCAGTACTTC.

The CDR3 DNA reads TGTGCCACCAGCAGAGATGTGGGGTTCTCTGGAAACACCATATATTTT. It specifies CATSRDVGFSGNTIYF. V and J are TRBV15 and TRBJ1-3; D unclear. From germline, CDR1 is LNHNV and CDR2 YYDKDF (reference sequence). The CDR3 has 16 residues. The V and J ends lost 0 bases and 0 bases respectively, with 9 bases between them.

This chain uses TRBV6-2 or TRBV6-3 with TRBJ2-7, with 13 bases identical to TRBD2. V lost 7 bases to trimming and J lost 7 bases; unmatched junction nucleotides: 13. CDR1 MNHEY and CDR2 SVGEGT come from the germline V gene. The CDR3 is 16 residues long. CDR3 amino acids: CASTETSGRPSEEQYF. CDR3 DNA sequence: TGTGCCAGCACGGAGACTAGCGGGAGGCCCTCTGAAGAGCAGTACTTC.

This clonotype was seen ten or more times. The chain carries TRBV13 and TRBJ2-3; D uncertain. The V end lost 6 bases, the J end lost 3 bases, and 4 bases lay between the germline ends. CDR3 length: 11 residues. Germline V gene lookup returns CDR1 PRHDT and CDR2 FYEKMQ (reference sequence). DNA for the CDR3: TGTGCCAGCAGTGTGACAGATACGCAGTATTTT. Its protein is CASSVTDTQYF.

This clonotype was observed many times. The gene calls are TRBV24-1 and TRBJ2-1; D gene unclear. Germline CDR1 reads KGHDR; CDR2 reads SFDVKD. This CDR3 has 14 amino acids. With 4 bases removed from V and 6 bases from J, the gap between germline ends came to 12 bases. The CDR3 loop reads CATSDPGWGNEQFF. CDR3 bases: TGTGCCACCAGTGACCCCGGGTGGGGCAATGAGCAGTTCTTC.

This clonotype appeared many times. The chain carries TRBV29-1 and TRBJ2-4, with a tentative D call TRBD2 (6 bases). Trimming stripped 4 bases from V and 0 bases from J, with 13 bases between. Germline V gives CDR1 SQVTM, CDR2 ANQGSEA. This CDR3 region has 15 residues. This chain's CDR3 is CSVVWEELAKNIQYF. The CDR3 region has the DNA TGCAGCGTTGTATGGGAGGAACTAGCCAAAAACATTCAGTACTTC.

In this sample, this clonotype turned up many times. The chain is built from TRBV12-3 or TRBV12-4 and TRBJ1-1; D may be TRBD1 (6 bases). The CDR3 is made up of 12 amino acids. V lost 6 bases and J 5 bases, leaving 10 bases between the germline ends. In DNA, the CDR3 is TGTGCCAGCAGCAGGGGAAAGACTGAAGCTTTCTTT. Translating gives CASSRGKTEAFF.

The chain joins TRBV5-4 to TRBJ2-1, with TRBD1 identical over 10 bases. CDR1 is SGHNT and CDR2 is YYREEE in the germline V gene (reference sequence). J was trimmed by 4 bases and V by 4 bases; bases with no gene match: 8. The length of the CDR3 is 16 residues. CDR3 sequence reads: CASSAPGQGFYNEQFF. The CDR3, as DNA: TGTGCCAGCAGCGCACCGGGACAGGGGTTTTACAATGAGCAGTTCTTC. Drawing the rest from reference TRBV5-4 and TRBJ2-1, the complete variable domain is ETGVTQSPTHLIKTRGQQVTLRCSSQSGHNTVSWYQQALGQGPQFIFQYYREEENGRGNFPPRFSGLQFPNYSSELNVNALELDDSALYLCASSAPGQGFYNEQFFGPGTRLTVL.

This clonotype has at least ten counts. This chain links TRBV9 with TRBJ1-2; D is perhaps TRBD1 (5 bases). CDR1 SGDLS and CDR2 YYNGEE come from the germline V gene. V gave up 4 bases and J gave up 4 bases, with 17 bases separating them. The CDR3 contains 15 residues. CDR3 bases: TGTGCCAGCAGCACGACCCGGGACCAACCCTATGGCTACACCTTC. It encodes CASSTTRDQPYGYTF. Together with reference TRBV9 and TRBJ1-2, the CDR3 gives the full variable domain: DSGVTQTPKHLITATGQRVTLRCSPRSGDLSVYWYQQSLDQGLQFLIQYYNGEERAKGNILERFSAQQFPDLHSELNLSSLELGDSALYFCASSTTRDQPYGYTFGSGTRLTVV.

This chain uses TRBV5-1 with TRBJ2-3; 7 bases are shared with TRBD2. The CDR3 is 15 amino acids. CDR1 and CDR2 from the germline V gene are SGHRS and YFSETQ. With 1 base clipped from V and 4 bases from J, the junction kept 6 bases outside the gene matches. CDR3 bases: TGCGCCAGCAGCTTGCTCGGGAGGAGGGCAGATACGCAGTATTTT. Protein product: CASSLLGRRADTQYF.

This clonotype was seen ten or more times. The chain has TRBV20-1 and TRBJ1-2, with unresolved D. CDR3 size: 12 residues. V was cut by 5 bases and J by 8 bases, with 15 bases left in between. Germline V gives CDR1 DFQATT, CDR2 SNEGSKA (reference sequence). The CDR3 sequence: CSALFGGMGYTF. The DNA of the CDR3 is TGCAGTGCTTTATTTGGTGGCATGGGCTACACCTTC.

The V and J genes are TRBV7-2 and TRBJ2-7, with TRBD2 as a possible D gene (6 bases). V was trimmed by 4 bases and J by 3 bases, leaving 10 bases between them. CDR1 is SGHTA, CDR2 FQGNSA, per germline. The CDR3 contains 13 residues. The CDR3: CASSSGTFYEQYF. The CDR3 DNA reads as TGTGCCAGCAGCTCCGGGACTTTCTACGAGCAGTACTTC. Filled out from reference TRBV7-2 and TRBJ2-7, the complete variable domain reads GAGVSQSPSNKVTEKGKDVELRCDPISGHTALYWYRQSLGQGLEFLIYFQGNSAPDKSGLPSDRFSAERTGGSVSTLTIQRTQQEDSAVYLCASSSGTFYEQYFGPGTRLTVT.

With regard to this clonotype: One base away lies a much larger clone, so this may be a sequencing read error. This rearrangement joins TRBV14 to TRBJ2-1; TRBD1 might be the D (5 bases). Germline CDR1 reads SGHDN; CDR2 reads FVKESK. This CDR3 has 15 residues. The CDR3 sequence: CASSHRTISYNGQFF. Written as DNA, the CDR3 is TGTGCCAGCAGCCACAGGACAATTTCCTACAATGGGCAGTTCTTC.

This clonotype was seen many times. V is TRBV19 and J is TRBJ2-6; tentative D call: TRBD1 (6 bases). CDR1 LNHDA and CDR2 SQIVND come from the germline V gene (reference sequence). This CDR3 comprises 13 residues. Trimming cost V 9 bases and J 12 bases, with 18 bases left between them. The CDR3 spells CASSTQGTGVLTF. The DNA of the CDR3 is TGTGCCAGCTCTACACAGGGAACCGGCGTCCTGACTTTC.

The V call is TRBV5-1, the J call TRBJ2-1; maybe TRBD2 (5 bases). CDR3 size: 17 residues. In germline, CDR1 is SGHRS, CDR2 YFSETQ. The V end lost 1 base, the J end lost 0 bases, and 14 bases lay between the germline ends. The CDR3 sequence is CASSLRRGASSYNEQFF. CDR3 nucleotides: TGCGCCAGCAGCTTGAGACGGGGTGCCAGCTCCTACAATGAGCAGTTCTTC. The whole variable domain, remainder taken from reference TRBV5-1 and TRBJ2-1, is KAGVTQTPRYLIKTRGQQVTLSCSPISGHRSVSWYQQTPGQGLQFLFEYFSETQRNKGNFPGRFSGRQFSNSRSEMNVSTLELGDSALYLCASSLRRGASSYNEQFFGPGTRLTVL.

In its sample, this clonotype was seen a few times. The V gene is TRBV18, the J gene TRBJ1-3; 9 bases fit TRBD1. Germline lookup yields CDR1 KGHSH and CDR2 LQKENI. V dropped 2 bases and J dropped 0; count of bases not matched to a gene: 5. The CDR3 length is 17 residues. CDR3 DNA sequence: TGTGCCAGCTCACCAGTGAGGGACAGGGTCTCTGGAAACACCATATATTTT. Translated: CASSPVRDRVSGNTIYF.

CDR3 sequence (DNA): TGTGCCAGCAGTTATGGTTGGTCGACTGAAGCTTTCTTT. Protein sequence: CASSYGWSTEAFF. The rearrangement links TRBV6-2 or TRBV6-3 to TRBJ1-1, with unresolved D. Trimming left V 3 bases short and J 5 bases short, with 10 bases between. CDR3 length: 13 residues. The germline V gene encodes CDR1 MNHEY and CDR2 SVGEGT.